Here is one T cell receptor beta chain with its context. Its antigen is unknown. The data derive from a study of T cells in localized non-small cell lung cancer. Produced via immunoSEQ multiplex PCR; TCRdb's table is partial and in-frame only. The sample includes about 52,000 clones, around 84% of them seen just once. The study's findings and limits: Adjacent lung tissue had a median about 57 of the top 100 clones found in the tumor. Compared with tumor, uninvolved adjacent lung displayed greater T cell clonality, ranking highest overall. Greater T cell density in blood accompanied longer overall survival.

Trimming left V 1 base short and J 2 bases short, with 11 bases between. The CDR3 length is 15 residues. CDR1 and CDR2 (germline): LGHNA, YNFKEQ. The chain uses TRBV4-2 and TRBJ1-2; D not resolved. The source was PBMCs, collected before any cancer treatment. The sequence was obtained from a female donor with stage II lung adenocarcinoma. CDR3 DNA sequence: TGTGCCAGCAGCCAAGTCGGGTATCTGAACTATGGCTACACCTTC. It specifies CASSQVGYLNYGYTF.